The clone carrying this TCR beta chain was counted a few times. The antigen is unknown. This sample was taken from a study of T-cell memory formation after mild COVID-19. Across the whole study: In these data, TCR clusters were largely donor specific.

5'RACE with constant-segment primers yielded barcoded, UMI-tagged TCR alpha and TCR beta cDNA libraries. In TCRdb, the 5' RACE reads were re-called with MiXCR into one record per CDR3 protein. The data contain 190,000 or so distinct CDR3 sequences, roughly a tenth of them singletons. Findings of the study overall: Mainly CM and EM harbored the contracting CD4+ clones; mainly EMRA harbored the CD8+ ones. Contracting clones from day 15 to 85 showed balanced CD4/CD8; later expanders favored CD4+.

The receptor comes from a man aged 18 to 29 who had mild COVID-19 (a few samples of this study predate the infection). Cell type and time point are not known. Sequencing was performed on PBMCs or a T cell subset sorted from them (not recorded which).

The CDR3 is CASSSFSGSTDTQYF. In nucleotides, the CDR3 is TGTGCCAGCAGTTCCTTTTCGGGGAGCACAGATACGCAGTATTTT. This rearrangement joins TRBV12-3 or TRBV12-4 to TRBJ2-3; tentatively, D is TRBD2 (5 bases). Deletions cut 4 bases from V and 0 bases from J, with 11 bases between. CDR3 length equals 15 residues.